These T cell receptor beta chains were read from a single sample in a study of CD8 T cells in Susac syndrome. TCRdb redid the calling of the immunoSEQ multiplex PCR reads with MiXCR, one entry per CDR3 protein. Of 150,000 to 200,000 distinct CDR3 sequences in the sample, around 94% are singletons; the top ten hold roughly 0.15%. Sequencing was performed on CD4+ T cells from PBMCs. The source of these receptors is a human donor in good health. CDR3s include the opening cysteine and the closing phenylalanine or tryptophan. The D gene is left open where the match is weak. Clone size is stated in some rows and not others, as once, few, many or a class when expanded.

j_call: TRBJ1-1
d_call: .
clone_size: .
v_call: TRBV5-1
cdr3_aa: CASSLSNEGSTEAFF
cdr3_nt: TGCGCCAGCAGCCTCTCGAACGAAGGAAGCACTGAAGCTTTCTTT

j_call: TRBJ1-3
d_call: TRBD1
clone_size: .
v_call: TRBV20-1
cdr3_aa: CSARTGWLGDRNTIYF
cdr3_nt: TGCAGTGCTCGGACAGGGTGGCTGGGAGACAGAAACACCATATATTTT

j_call: TRBJ2-1
d_call: TRBD2
clone_size: .
v_call: TRBV7-6
cdr3_aa: CASSLESQRGGNEQFF
cdr3_nt: TGTGCCAGCAGCTTAGAATCTCAGCGGGGGGGCAATGAGCAGTTCTTC

j_call: TRBJ1-1
d_call: .
clone_size: once
v_call: TRBV6-6
cdr3_aa: CASIYRQENTEAFF
cdr3_nt: TGTGCCAGCATCTACCGGCAGGAGAACACTGAAGCTTTCTTT

j_call: TRBJ2-2
d_call: .
clone_size: .
v_call: TRBV7-8
cdr3_aa: CASTYASIGELFF
cdr3_nt: TGTGCCAGCACCTATGCTAGCATCGGGGAGCTGTTTTTT

j_call: TRBJ2-7
d_call: .
clone_size: .
v_call: TRBV2
cdr3_aa: CAGRREGAAYEQYF
cdr3_nt: TGTGCCGGCCGGCGGGAAGGGGCCGCCTACGAGCAGTACTTC

j_call: TRBJ2-3
d_call: TRBD2
clone_size: .
v_call: TRBV12-3/TRBV12-4
cdr3_aa: CASGPSGGIDTQYF
cdr3_nt: TGTGCCAGCGGTCCTAGCGGGGGGATAGATACGCAGTATTTT

j_call: TRBJ1-1
d_call: .
clone_size: .
v_call: TRBV29-1
cdr3_aa: CSVVPRGWTEAFF
cdr3_nt: TGCAGCGTTGTCCCGCGGGGGTGGACTGAAGCTTTCTTT

j_call: TRBJ2-7
d_call: .
clone_size: once
v_call: TRBV7-3
cdr3_aa: CASSLGADYEQYF
cdr3_nt: TGTGCCAGCAGCTTAGGTGCCGACTACGAGCAGTACTTC

j_call: TRBJ2-7
d_call: TRBD1
clone_size: .
v_call: TRBV12-3/TRBV12-4
cdr3_aa: CASNRQGLSHEQYF
cdr3_nt: TGTGCCAGCAATCGACAGGGGTTAAGTCACGAGCAGTACTTC

j_call: TRBJ2-1
d_call: TRBD2
clone_size: .
v_call: TRBV27
cdr3_aa: CASSLAGVLTGPLFF
cdr3_nt: TGTGCCAGCAGTTTAGCGGGGGTCCTCACTGGTCCTTTGTTCTTC

j_call: TRBJ1-6
d_call: TRBD1
clone_size: .
v_call: TRBV19
cdr3_aa: CASSPRDRGSPLHF
cdr3_nt: TGTGCCAGTAGTCCCCGGGACAGGGGCTCACCCCTCCACTTT

j_call: TRBJ2-3
d_call: TRBD2
clone_size: .
v_call: TRBV7-9
cdr3_aa: CASSLRDYTDTQYF
cdr3_nt: TGTGCCAGCAGTCTTCGGGACTACACAGATACGCAGTATTTT